Each of the 15 T cell receptor beta chains below was sequenced from the same sample in a study of T cells in Graves' hyperthyroidism and ophthalmopathy (dated by TCRdb to between 2017 and 2020). The library was obtained by multiplex PCR. TCRdb shows the sequencer as Illumina HiSeq 2000. Amplification of TCR beta CDR3 regions was carried out from RNA transcripts. The TCR CDR3 was subjected to a first round of RT-PCR using the HTBI primer set and the Qiagen OneStep RT-PCR kit. The public reads were run again by TCRdb, first through fastp at Q25 and then through MiXCR, and only productive beta chains were kept. Duplicate CDR3 protein sequences are folded into a single record with the most common DNA and genes. Across this sample there are some 560,000 distinct CDR3 sequences, with roughly 15% seen only once. About 15% of the sample is in the top ten clones. The sample consisted of blood. Source of these receptors: a woman in her thirties or forties with Graves' hyperthyroidism.

This clonotype was detected only a few times. The rearrangement uses TRBV9 and TRBJ1-6; TRBD1 is a possible D gene (5 bases). The germline gives CDR1 SGDLS, CDR2 YYNGEE. This CDR3 spans 13 amino acids. V lost 3 bases and J lost 9, with 10 bases in between. The CDR3 DNA reads TGTGCCAGCAGCGAGGGGAGAGGTTCACCCCTCCACTTT. The encoded protein is CASSEGRGSPLHF. Together with reference TRBV9 and TRBJ1-6, the CDR3 gives the full variable domain: DSGVTQTPKHLITATGQRVTLRCSPRSGDLSVYWYQQSLDQGLQFLIQYYNGEERAKGNILERFSAQQFPDLHSELNLSSLELGDSALYFCASSEGRGSPLHFGNGTRLTVT.

This clonotype was observed many times. CDR3 sequence (DNA): TGTGCCAGCAGGCCGGGACTAGGGACCTCCTACGAGCAGTACTTC. As protein: CASRPGLGTSYEQYF. The chain has TRBV2 and TRBJ2-7; 8 bases fit TRBD2. The trim removed 6 bases at V and 0 bases at J, leaving 7 bases unmatched. CDR1 is SNHLY and CDR2 is FYNNEI in the germline V gene. This CDR3 has 15 amino acids.

The CDR3 DNA is TGCGCCAGCAGCCAAGGAATGGGGGAGGACTATGGCTACACCTTC. It specifies CASSQGMGEDYGYTF. The genes are TRBV4-1 and TRBJ1-2, with a possible D match to TRBD1 (5 bases). Trimming removed 1 base from V and 3 bases from J, with 12 bases in between. This CDR3 is 15 amino acids long. The V gene's germline CDR1 is MGHRA and CDR2 YSYEKL.

At least ten counts were recorded for this clonotype. The genes are TRBV2 and TRBJ2-1, with TRBD2 matching 7 bases. This CDR3 comprises 15 residues. Per germline, CDR1 SNHLY and CDR2 FYNNEI. J gave up 4 bases and V 8 bases, and 11 bases lay outside the gene matches. The CDR3 reads CASPGGAGLYNEQFF. In nucleotides, the CDR3 is TGTGCCAGCCCGGGGGGTGCAGGGCTTTACAATGAGCAGTTCTTC. Full variable domain (outside the CDR3, taken from reference TRBV2 and TRBJ2-1): EPEVTQTPSHQVTQMGQEVILRCVPISNHLYFYWYRQILGQKVEFLVSFYNNEISEKSEIFDDQFSVERPDGSNFTLKIRSTKLEDSAMYFCASPGGAGLYNEQFFGPGTRLTVL.

Of note for this clonotype: With a much larger clone just one base away, this may be a read error. The V and J genes are TRBV3-1 and TRBJ2-7; D gene unclear. Germline CDR1 reads LGHDT; CDR2 reads YNNKEL (reference sequence). V shed 0 bases and J shed 7 bases, with 13 bases lying between them. This CDR3 is built from 14 residues. The CDR3 loop is CASSQEYPGGEQYF. The CDR3 DNA follows: TGTGCCAGCAGCCAAGAATATCCGGGCGGTGAGCAGTACTTC.

The chain has TRBV20-1 and TRBJ2-3; 10 nucleotides align to TRBD2. CDR3 length: 13 amino acids. Trimming removed 6 bases from V and 4 bases from J; junction bases left unmatched: 4. Germline lookup yields CDR1 DFQATT and CDR2 SNEGSKA (reference sequence). The CDR3 DNA sequence: TGCAGTGCGGGGACTAGCGTTGCAGATACGCAGTATTTT. It translates to CSAGTSVADTQYF.

CDR3 sequence (DNA): TGTGCCACAAAACTAGCGGGAAAAGAGACCCAGTACTTC. This encodes CATKLAGKETQYF. The rearrangement joins TRBV15 to TRBJ2-5; TRBD2 matches 10 bases. The CDR3 is made up of 13 amino acids. Germline V lookup: CDR1 LNHNV, CDR2 YYDKDF (reference sequence). The J segment lost 3 bases and the V segment lost 9 bases, leaving 4 bases of the junction unmatched.

This clonotype was observed a few times. The chain links TRBV29-1 to TRBJ2-1; 10 bases are a match to TRBD2. Germline assignment: CDR1 SQVTM and CDR2 ANQGSEA. Trimming cost V 3 bases and J 8 bases; bases outside gene matches: 7. This CDR3 contains 14 residues. The CDR3: CSVDRLAGVDEQFF. DNA of the CDR3: TGCAGCGTTGATCGACTAGCGGGTGTGGATGAGCAGTTCTTC.

As regards this clonotype: This may come from a read error, since a much larger clone is one base off. J is TRBJ2-2 and V is TRBV3-1, with a possible D match to TRBD1 (6 bases). Trimming removed 1 base at V and 3 bases at J, with 9 bases between. The CDR3 extends over 15 amino acids. The germline V gene encodes CDR1 LGHDT and CDR2 YNNKEL (reference sequence). Written as DNA, the CDR3 is TGTGCCAGCAGCCAAGGGGCAGGGGACACCGGGGAGCTGTTTTTT. This translates into CASSQGAGDTGELFF.

The rearrangement links TRBV30 to TRBJ2-6; D may be TRBD1 (5 bases). Trimming cost V 0 bases and J 2 bases, with 5 bases left between them. Germline assignment: CDR1 GTSNPN and CDR2 SVGIG (reference sequence). This CDR3 contains 14 residues. CDR3 in amino acids: CAWSVRAGANVLTF. The CDR3 coding sequence is TGTGCCTGGAGTGTCAGGGCTGGGGCCAACGTCCTGACTTTC.

There are many counts of this clonotype. J is TRBJ2-1 and V is TRBV18; D gene uncertain. CDR1 and CDR2 from the germline V gene are KGHSH and LQKENI. With 4 bases removed from V and 8 bases from J, the gap between germline ends came to 12 bases. CDR3 length: 13 amino acids. CDR3 coding DNA: TGTGCCAGCTCACTCCCGTCGGCGGATGAGCAGTTCTTC. Translated: CASSLPSADEQFF.

There are a few counts of this clonotype. The chain employs TRBV6-5 and TRBJ1-2; D is uncertain. Looked up from germline, CDR1 is MNHEY and CDR2 is SVGAGI. CDR3 size: 13 residues. Trimming shortened V by 0 bases and J by 4 bases, and 6 bases separated the two germline ends. CDR3 nucleotides: TGTGCCAGCAGTTACTCGCTGTCCTATGGCTACACCTTC. This translates into CASSYSLSYGYTF.

This clonotype occurred many times. The rearrangement links TRBV28 to TRBJ1-2, with 7 bases matching TRBD1. J lost 0 bases, V lost 6 bases, and 7 bases had no gene match. Germline V CDR1 and CDR2: MDHEN, SYDVKM. The CDR3 loop spans 15 amino acids. The CDR3 protein is CASSATGASNYGYTF. In nucleotides, the CDR3 is TGTGCCAGCAGCGCAACAGGGGCCTCTAACTATGGCTACACCTTC.

This clonotype was found many times. V gene TRBV2 combines with J gene TRBJ2-1; 15 bases are a match to TRBD2. The CDR3 runs to 15 residues. Looked up from germline, CDR1 is SNHLY and CDR2 is FYNNEI. The junction had 4 bases not matched to a gene; V was cut back by 6 bases and J by 7 bases. CDR3: CASRGLAGGVNEQFF. The CDR3 coding sequence is TGTGCCAGCAGAGGACTAGCGGGAGGGGTGAATGAGCAGTTCTTC.

This clonotype was seen at least ten times. The chain employs TRBV20-1 and TRBJ2-7, with D possibly being TRBD2 (5 bases). Between the trimmed V and J ends, which lost 4 bases and 0 bases, there was a span of 22 bases. CDR3 length: 17 residues. Germline-derived CDR1 and CDR2 are DFQATT and SNEGSKA (reference sequence). CDR3 bases: TGCAGTGCTATAAAACTCTACGGACGGGAAGACTCCTACGAGCAGTACTTC. It is translated as CSAIKLYGREDSYEQYF.